A single T cell receptor beta chain is shown here with its context. The antigen is undetermined. The PCR used 60 Vbeta and 13 Jbeta primers. Assay used: immunoSEQ multiplex PCR; TCRdb lists only in-frame clones, some missing. Of around 67,000 clones in the sample, 70% to 80% were seen once. The CDR3 is 14 amino acids. CDR1 LNHNV and CDR2 YYDKDF come from the germline V gene (reference sequence). V was trimmed by 1 base and J by 5 bases, leaving 10 bases between them. This sample was taken from a study of cytomegalovirus exposure and HLA in healthy donors. General study findings and limits: The classifier, whose performance was assessed in both the original and validation cohorts, reportedly diagnosed cytomegalovirus status with high specificity and sensitivity.

The sequenced sample consisted of PBMCs. The genes are TRBV15 and TRBJ2-3, with D possibly TRBD1 on 6 matching bases. The receptor's source is a man aged 18 to 30 in good health and CMV-seropositive. For the CDR3, the DNA is TGTGCCACCAGCAGAGTAGGGGGAAAAGATACGCAGTATTTT. Encoded protein: CATSRVGGKDTQYF.